The 14 T cell receptor beta chains below all came from one sample that was sequenced in a study of shared clonotypes between healthy human individuals (dated by TCRdb to about 2020). Libraries were prepared through the immunoSEQ multiplex PCR assay. TCRdb holds this immuneACCESS table with in-frame rearrangements only. Some clones are missing; in checked studies, unresolved V genes explain under half, and the rest has no known cause. This sample has roughly 2.2 million clones in its table, and around 92% of those were observed once. Around 0.38% of the sample rests with the top ten. The sample comprised naive CD4+ T cells from PBMCs. The cell subset or site tag for this specimen amounts to: CD45RA+ positively selected. These receptors originate from a man younger than 30 in good health. Some clones in this sample may be carry-over from other donors' samples.

V and J are TRBV6-4 and TRBJ2-7; 9 bases fit TRBD1. The trim removed 2 bases at V and 5 bases at J, leaving 7 bases unmatched. This CDR3 has 15 residues. Germline lookup yields CDR1 MRHNA and CDR2 SNTAGT. The CDR3 DNA follows: TGTGCCAGCAGTGACACCGGACAGGGGTCAAACGAGCAGTACTTC. It specifies CASSDTGQGSNEQYF.

With regard to this clone: Other DNA sequences in this sample translate to the same CDR3. The chain recombines TRBV5-4 with TRBJ2-7; D not resolved. Germline-derived CDR1 and CDR2 are SGHNT and YYREEE (reference sequence). V was clipped by 0 bases and J by 0 bases, with 7 bases between them. The CDR3 length is 14 residues. This CDR3 is CASSLDSSSYEQYF. DNA of the CDR3: TGTGCCAGCAGCTTGGACTCGAGCTCCTACGAGCAGTACTTC.

V is TRBV7-2 and J is TRBJ2-5, with D maybe TRBD1 (6 bases). The CDR3 is 14 residues long. V was cut by 4 bases and J by 1 base, with 10 bases left in between. Per germline, CDR1 SGHTA and CDR2 FQGNSA. DNA of the CDR3: TGTGCCAGCAGCTCTTACAGGGCCCAAGAGACCCAGTACTTC. It codes for CASSSYRAQETQYF.

The CDR3 DNA reads TGCGCCAGCAGCCCGGGACTGTTGCAGAGTTCACCCCTCCACTTT. Translation gives CASSPGLLQSSPLHF. The chain is built from TRBV5-1 and TRBJ1-6; a possible D gene is TRBD1 (5 bases). CDR3 length: 15 residues. Germline CDR1 SGHRS, CDR2 YFSETQ. V dropped 4 bases and J dropped 9 bases, with 17 bases sitting between them.

The rearrangement links TRBV18 to TRBJ2-5; 8 bases are shared with TRBD1. Germline lookup yields CDR1 KGHSH and CDR2 LQKENI. This CDR3 comprises 15 residues. The V gene end was trimmed by 1 base and the J gene end by 4 bases; junction bases not matched to a gene: 5. The CDR3 protein is CASSPRSGGAETQYF. The CDR3 bases are TGTGCCAGCTCACCACGGTCAGGGGGCGCAGAGACCCAGTACTTC.

The rearrangement joins TRBV28 to TRBJ1-1; D gene uncertain. CDR3 length equals 14 residues. The V end lost 3 bases, the J end lost 4 bases, and 12 bases lay between the germline ends. Germline V CDR1 and CDR2: MDHEN, SYDVKM. The chain's CDR3 is CASSLVGIGTEAFF. The CDR3 DNA sequence: TGTGCCAGCAGTTTGGTAGGGATCGGCACTGAAGCTTTCTTT. The full variable domain, with the rest looked up from reference TRBV28 and TRBJ1-1, is DVKVTQSSRYLVKRTGEKVFLECVQDMDHENMFWYRQDPGLGLRLIYFSYDVKMKEKGDIPEGYSVSREKKERFSLILESASTNQTSMYLCASSLVGIGTEAFFGQGTRLTVV.

The V and J genes are TRBV2 and TRBJ2-2; perhaps TRBD2 as D (5 bases). The V gene lost 8 bases and the J gene lost 0 bases, with 13 bases spanning the gap. The CDR3 runs 15 residues. Germline V gene data show CDR1 as SNHLY and CDR2 as FYNNEI. The CDR3 region is CASSRETPNTGELFF. CDR3 bases: TGTGCCAGCTCGAGGGAGACACCGAACACCGGGGAGCTGTTTTTT.

This chain links TRBV5-6 with TRBJ2-3, with TRBD1 matching 7 bases. The CDR3 covers 15 residues. The junction had 8 bases not matched to a gene; V was cut back by 5 bases and J by 2 bases. CDR1 SGHDT and CDR2 YYEEEE come from the germline V gene. The DNA of the CDR3 is TGTGCCAGCAGACGTAGACAGGGCGACACAGATACGCAGTATTTT. Translating gives CASRRRQGDTDTQYF. Full variable domain (missing parts from reference TRBV5-6 and TRBJ2-3): DAGVTQSPTHLIKTRGQQVTLRCSPKSGHDTVSWYQQALGQGPQFIFQYYEEEERQRGNFPDRFSGHQFPNYSSELNVNALLLGDSALYLCASRRRQGDTDTQYFGPGTRLTVL.

Comment on this clone: The sample has other DNA sequences that encode this CDR3 too. V gene TRBV7-9 combines with J gene TRBJ2-3, with a tentative D call TRBD1 (8 bases). Trimming pared 4 bases from V and 0 bases from J, leaving 14 bases between. There are 16 residues in the CDR3. CDR1 and CDR2 from the germline V gene are SEHNR and FQNEAQ (reference sequence). DNA for the CDR3: TGTGCCAGCAGCTCAGGACAGGGAGGGAGCACAGATACGCAGTATTTT. Its protein is CASSSGQGGSTDTQYF.

This CDR3 is CSAIRTYEQYF. The DNA for the CDR3 is TGCAGTGCTATTCGTACCTACGAGCAGTACTTC. The V gene is TRBV20-1, the J gene TRBJ2-7; D remains unclear. The CDR3 is made up of 11 amino acids. The V end lost 4 bases, the J end lost 2 bases, and 6 bases lay between the germline ends. Per germline, CDR1 DFQATT and CDR2 SNEGSKA (reference sequence).

The J gene is TRBJ1-2, the V gene TRBV7-6; no clear D. Germline V gene lookup returns CDR1 SGHVS and CDR2 FNYEAQ. The CDR3 is made up of 13 amino acids. The V end lost 0 bases, the J end lost 7 bases, and 9 bases lay between the germline ends. CDR3 coding DNA: TGTGCCAGCAGCTTAGCGGAGGGAAGTGGCTACACCTTC. Amino acids: CASSLAEGSGYTF.

About this clone: Germline is not matched at one junction end, which may reflect a read error. This rearrangement joins TRBV2 to TRBJ2-3; no reliable D call. Germline-derived CDR1 and CDR2 are SNHLY and FYNNEI. This CDR3 has 11 residues. In DNA, the CDR3 is TGTGCCAGCAGCGAAGAAGGTACGCAGTATTTT. It specifies CASSEEGTQYF. Based on the CDR3 plus reference TRBV2 and TRBJ2-3, the full variable domain is EPEVTQTPSHQVTQMGQEVILRCVPISNHLYFYWYRQILGQKVEFLVSFYNNEISEKSEIFDDQFSVERPDGSNFTLKIRSTKLEDSAMYFCASSEEGTQYFGPGTRLTVL.

CDR3 in amino acids: CASTGTVPRTQYF. DNA for the CDR3: TGTGCCAGCACCGGGACAGTCCCTCGTACCCAGTACTTC. V gene TRBV28 combines with J gene TRBJ2-5; TRBD1 aligns across 7 bases. This CDR3 comprises 13 residues. The germline V gene has CDR1 MDHEN and CDR2 SYDVKM. After removal of 7 bases from V and 8 bases from J, the junction contained 10 bases not matched to a gene.

J is TRBJ1-5 and V is TRBV6-5, with a weak D call TRBD1 (6 bases). Germline V gene sequence: CDR1 MNHEY, CDR2 SVGAGI. The length of the CDR3 is 13 residues. The V gene lost 10 bases and the J gene lost 4 bases, with 14 bases spanning the gap. CDR3 nucleotides: TGTGCCACGGAAGGACAGAGAAATCAGCCCCAGCATTTT. This encodes CATEGQRNQPQHF.